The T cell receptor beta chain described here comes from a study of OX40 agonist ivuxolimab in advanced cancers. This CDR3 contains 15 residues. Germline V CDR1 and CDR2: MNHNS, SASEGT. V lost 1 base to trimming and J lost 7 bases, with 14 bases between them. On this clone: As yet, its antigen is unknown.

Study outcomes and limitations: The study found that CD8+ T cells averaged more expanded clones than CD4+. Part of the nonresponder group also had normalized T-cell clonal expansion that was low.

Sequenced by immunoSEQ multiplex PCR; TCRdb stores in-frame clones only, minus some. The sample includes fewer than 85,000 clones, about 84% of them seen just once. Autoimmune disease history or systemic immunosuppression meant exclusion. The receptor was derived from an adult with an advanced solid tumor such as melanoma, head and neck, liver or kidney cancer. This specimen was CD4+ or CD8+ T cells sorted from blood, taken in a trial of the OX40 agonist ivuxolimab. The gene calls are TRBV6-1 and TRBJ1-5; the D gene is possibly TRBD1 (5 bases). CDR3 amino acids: CASSEGGRATQPQHF. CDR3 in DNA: TGTGCCAGCAGTGAAGGGGGCAGGGCGACCCAGCCCCAGCATTTT.